The 3 T cell receptor beta chains in this list originate from one sample, sequenced in a study of blood T cell repertoires in COVID-19. The method was immunoSEQ multiplex PCR; TCRdb's version includes in-frame clones alone and lacks a portion of them. The sample includes 70,000 to 95,000 clones, 85% to 90% of them seen just once. Sequencing was done on a sample of peripheral blood. The source is a human donor with active COVID-19. The donor label of this sample is uncertain.

The genes are TRBV10-3 and TRBJ1-1, with D possibly matching TRBD1 (5 bases). CDR1 ENHRY and CDR2 SYGVKD come from the germline V gene. The CDR3 totals 14 residues. V was clipped by 7 bases and J by 4 bases, with 16 bases between them. DNA of the CDR3: TGTGCCATCAATCAAGCTCAGGGAGGCACTGAAGCTTTCTTT. Amino acids: CAINQAQGGTEAFF.

The chain uses TRBV7-8 and TRBJ2-5; 11 bases match TRBD2. Germline CDR1 SGHVS, CDR2 FQNEAQ. J gave up 2 bases and V 7 bases, and 9 bases lay outside the gene matches. The CDR3 spans 16 residues. The CDR3: CASILTSGALQETQYF. CDR3 coding DNA: TGTGCCAGCATCCTGACTAGCGGGGCCCTACAAGAGACCCAGTACTTC. Complete variable domain (other parts from reference TRBV7-8 and TRBJ2-5): GAGVSQSPRYKVAKRGQDVALRCDPISGHVSLFWYQQALGQGPEFLTYFQNEAQLDKSGLPSDRFFAERPEGSVSTLKIQRTQQEDSAVYLCASILTSGALQETQYFGPGTRLLVL.

The V gene is TRBV14, the J gene TRBJ1-3; perhaps TRBD1 as D (5 bases). This CDR3 is built from 15 residues. Germline-derived CDR1 and CDR2 are SGHDN and FVKESK. With 3 bases removed from V and 0 bases from J, the gap between germline ends came to 9 bases. The CDR3 bases are TGTGCCAGCAGCCATAGACAGAGCTCTGGAAACACCATATATTTT. Residues: CASSHRQSSGNTIYF.